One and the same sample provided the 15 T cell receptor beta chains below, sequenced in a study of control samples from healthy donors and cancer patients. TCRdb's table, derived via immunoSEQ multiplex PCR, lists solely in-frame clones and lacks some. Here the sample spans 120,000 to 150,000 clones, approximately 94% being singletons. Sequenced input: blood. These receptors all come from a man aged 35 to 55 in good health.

The CDR3 loop reads CASSPRTRQETQYF. In nucleotides, the CDR3 is TGCGCCAGCAGCCCCCGGACAAGACAAGAGACCCAGTACTTC. J is TRBJ2-5 and V is TRBV4-1; TRBD1 is a possible D gene (5 bases). With 4 bases removed from V and 2 bases from J, the gap between germline ends came to 11 bases. Looked up from germline, CDR1 is MGHRA and CDR2 is YSYEKL. The CDR3 loop spans 14 amino acids.

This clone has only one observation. As DNA, the CDR3 is TGTGCCAGCAGGCGGCCCGGGGGGGACCACAATCAGCCCCAGCATTTT. Protein: CASRRPGGDHNQPQHF. J is TRBJ1-5 and V is TRBV6-6; maybe TRBD1 (5 bases). Germline values: CDR1 MNHNY, CDR2 SVGAGI (reference sequence). The CDR3 has 16 residues. The V gene lost 6 bases and the J gene lost 3 bases, with 18 bases spanning the gap.

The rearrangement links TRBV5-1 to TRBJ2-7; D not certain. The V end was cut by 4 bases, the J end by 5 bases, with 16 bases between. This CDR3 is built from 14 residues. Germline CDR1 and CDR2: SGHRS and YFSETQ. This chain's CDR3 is CASSPVFATHEQYF. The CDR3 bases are TGCGCCAGCAGCCCCGTCTTTGCGACCCACGAGCAGTACTTC. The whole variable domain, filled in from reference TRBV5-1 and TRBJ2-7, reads KAGVTQTPRYLIKTRGQQVTLSCSPISGHRSVSWYQQTPGQGLQFLFEYFSETQRNKGNFPGRFSGRQFSNSRSEMNVSTLELGDSALYLCASSPVFATHEQYFGPGTRLTVT.

CDR3 nucleotide sequence: TGTGCCAGCAAGTTCCCCCGAGACAGGTCCTACGAGCAGTACTTC. This codes for CASKFPRDRSYEQYF. The rearrangement uses TRBV11-3 and TRBJ2-7, with D possibly matching TRBD1 (6 bases). Trimming shortened V by 7 bases and J by 1 base, and 17 bases separated the two germline ends. Germline V lookup: CDR1 SGHNT, CDR2 YENEEA. CDR3 length equals 15 residues.

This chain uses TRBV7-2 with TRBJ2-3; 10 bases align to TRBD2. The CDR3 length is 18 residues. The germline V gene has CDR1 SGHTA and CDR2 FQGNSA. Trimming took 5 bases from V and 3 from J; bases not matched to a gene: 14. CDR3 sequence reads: CASSPKPRSGRETDTQYF. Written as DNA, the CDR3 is TGTGCCAGCAGCCCAAAGCCTCGAAGCGGGAGGGAGACAGATACGCAGTATTTT.

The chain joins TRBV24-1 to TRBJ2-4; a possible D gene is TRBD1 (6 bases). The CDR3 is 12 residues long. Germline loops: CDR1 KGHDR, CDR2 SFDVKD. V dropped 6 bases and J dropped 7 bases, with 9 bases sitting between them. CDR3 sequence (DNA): TGTGCCACCAGTCAACAGGGTAACATTCAGTACTTC. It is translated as CATSQQGNIQYF.

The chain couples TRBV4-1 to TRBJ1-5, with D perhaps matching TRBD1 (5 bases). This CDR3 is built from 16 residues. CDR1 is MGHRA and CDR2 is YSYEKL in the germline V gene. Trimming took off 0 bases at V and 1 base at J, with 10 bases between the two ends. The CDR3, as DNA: TGCGCCAGCAGCCAAGATATGGGGCACAGCAATCAGCCCCAGCATTTT. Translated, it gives CASSQDMGHSNQPQHF.

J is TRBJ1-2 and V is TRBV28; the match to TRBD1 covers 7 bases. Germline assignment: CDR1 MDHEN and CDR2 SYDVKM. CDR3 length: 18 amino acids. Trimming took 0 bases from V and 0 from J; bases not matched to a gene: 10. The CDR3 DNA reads TGTGCCAGCAGTTTATGGGGCGGACGAGGGGGCGCTAACTATGGCTACACCTTC. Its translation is CASSLWGGRGGANYGYTF.

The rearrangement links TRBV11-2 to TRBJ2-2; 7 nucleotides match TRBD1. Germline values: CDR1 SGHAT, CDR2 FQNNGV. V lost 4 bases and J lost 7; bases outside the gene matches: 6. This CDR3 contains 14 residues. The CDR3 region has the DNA TGTGCCAGCAGCTGGACAGGCCGGTACGGGGAGCTGTTTTTT. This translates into CASSWTGRYGELFF.

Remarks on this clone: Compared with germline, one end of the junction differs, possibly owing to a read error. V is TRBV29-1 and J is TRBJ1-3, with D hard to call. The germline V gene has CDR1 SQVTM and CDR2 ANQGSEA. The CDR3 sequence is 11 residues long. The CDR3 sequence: CSVEDFETPSF. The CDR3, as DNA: TGCAGCGTTGAAGACTTCGAGACCCCCAGTTTT.

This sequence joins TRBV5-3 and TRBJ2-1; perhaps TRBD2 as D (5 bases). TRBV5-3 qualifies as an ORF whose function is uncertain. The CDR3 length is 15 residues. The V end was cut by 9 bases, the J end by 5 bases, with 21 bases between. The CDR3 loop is CATGCMDSRNNEQFF. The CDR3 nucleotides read TGTGCCACCGGTTGTATGGACTCCCGAAACAATGAGCAGTTCTTC.

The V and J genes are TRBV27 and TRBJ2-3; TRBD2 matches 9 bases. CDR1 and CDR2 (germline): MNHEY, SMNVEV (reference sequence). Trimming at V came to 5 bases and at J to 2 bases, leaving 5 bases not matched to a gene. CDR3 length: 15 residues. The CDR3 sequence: CASSPLAGPTDTQYF. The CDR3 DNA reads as TGTGCCAGCAGTCCTCTAGCGGGGCCCACAGATACGCAGTATTTT.

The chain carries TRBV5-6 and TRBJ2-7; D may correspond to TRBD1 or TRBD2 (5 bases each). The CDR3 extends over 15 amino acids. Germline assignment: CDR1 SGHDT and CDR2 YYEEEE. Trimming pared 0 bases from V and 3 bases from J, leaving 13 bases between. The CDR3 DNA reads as TGTGCCAGCAGCTTGGTTTTGGGACCTTTCTACGAGCAGTACTTC. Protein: CASSLVLGPFYEQYF.

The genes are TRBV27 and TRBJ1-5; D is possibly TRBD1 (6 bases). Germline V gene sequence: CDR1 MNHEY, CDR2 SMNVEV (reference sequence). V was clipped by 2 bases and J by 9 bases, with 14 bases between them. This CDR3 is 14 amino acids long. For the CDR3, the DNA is TGTGCCAGCAGTTTAGGAGGAGGGGGTCTGCCCCAGCATTTT. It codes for CASSLGGGGLPQHF.

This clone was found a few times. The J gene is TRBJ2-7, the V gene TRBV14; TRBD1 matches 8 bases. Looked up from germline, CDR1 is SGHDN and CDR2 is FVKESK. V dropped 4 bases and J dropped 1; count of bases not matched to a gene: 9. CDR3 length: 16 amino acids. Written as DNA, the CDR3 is TGTGCCAGCAGCCGATTCACTGGACAGGGATCCTACGAGCAGTACTTC. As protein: CASSRFTGQGSYEQYF.